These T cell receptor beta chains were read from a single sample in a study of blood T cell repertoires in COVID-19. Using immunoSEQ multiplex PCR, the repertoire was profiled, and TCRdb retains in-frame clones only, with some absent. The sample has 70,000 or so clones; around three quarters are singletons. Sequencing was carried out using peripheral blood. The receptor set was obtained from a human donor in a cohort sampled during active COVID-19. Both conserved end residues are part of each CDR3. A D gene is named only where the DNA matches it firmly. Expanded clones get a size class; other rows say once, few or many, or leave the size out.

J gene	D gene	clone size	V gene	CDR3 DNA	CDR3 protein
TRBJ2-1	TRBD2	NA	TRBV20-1	TGCAGTGCTATCATCGGGGGGGGGCAGTTCTTC	CSAIIGGGQFF
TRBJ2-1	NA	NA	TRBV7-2	TGTGCCAGCAGCTTAGGGTTCCGGGGGTACAATGAGCAGTTCTTC	CASSLGFRGYNEQFF
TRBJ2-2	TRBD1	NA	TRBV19	TGTGCCAGTAGTAAGGGACAGGGGGCGAACACCGGGGAGCTGTTTTTT	CASSKGQGANTGELFF
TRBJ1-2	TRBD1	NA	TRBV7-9	TGTGCCAGCAGCGAGGGACAGTCTTATGGCTACACCTTC	CASSEGQSYGYTF
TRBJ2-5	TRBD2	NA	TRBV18	TGTGCCAGCTCACCCGGACTAGACGGAGAGACCCAGTACTTC	CASSPGLDGETQYF
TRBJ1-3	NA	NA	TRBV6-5	TGTGCCAGCAGTTACGGGGCGGGAAACACCATATATTTT	CASSYGAGNTIYF
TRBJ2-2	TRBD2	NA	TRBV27	TGTGCCAGCAGTTTTATGCTAGCGGGAGTTTTTACCGGGGAGCTGTTTTTT	CASSFMLAGVFTGELFF
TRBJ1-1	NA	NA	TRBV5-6	TGTGCCAGCAGCATCTTTGAGGGCACTGAAGCTTTCTTT	CASSIFEGTEAFF
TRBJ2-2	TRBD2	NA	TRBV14	TGTGCCAGCAGCCCAAGCGGGAGGGCTACGGCCGGGGAGCTGTTTTTT	CASSPSGRATAGELFF
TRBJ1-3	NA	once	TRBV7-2	TGTGCCAGCAGCTTAGCGCCCGGCTCTGGAAACACCATATATTTT	CASSLAPGSGNTIYF
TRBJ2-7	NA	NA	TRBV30	TGTGCCTGGAGTAACGGGGACGAGCAGTACTTC	CAWSNGDEQYF
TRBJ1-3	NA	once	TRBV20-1	TGCAGTGCCCCATCTGGAAACACCATATATTTT	CSAPSGNTIYF
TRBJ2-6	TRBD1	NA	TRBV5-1	TGCGCCAGCAGCCCGGGACAGGGGGCGCCCGGGGCCAACGTCCTGACTTTC	CASSPGQGAPGANVLTF
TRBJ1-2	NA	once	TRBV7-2	TGTGCCAGCAGCTTAGGCGGGGGCGCAAGCTATGGCTACACCTTC	CASSLGGGASYGYTF
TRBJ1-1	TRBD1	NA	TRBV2	TGTGCCAGCAGTAAGGGACAGGTGAACACTGAAGCTTTCTTT	CASSKGQVNTEAFF
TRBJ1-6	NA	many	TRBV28	TGTGCCAGCAGTAGGAGCTACTTACGTAATTCACCCCTCCACTTT	CASSRSYLRNSPLHF
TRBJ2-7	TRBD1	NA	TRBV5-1	TGCGCCAGCAGCTTGGATGGGACAGGGATCGAGCAGTACTTC	CASSLDGTGIEQYF
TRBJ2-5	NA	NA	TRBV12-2	TGTGCACACTGGGGGGGGACCCAGTACTTC	CAHWGGTQYF
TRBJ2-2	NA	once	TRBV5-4	TGTGCCAGCAGCTCCGCCCAAAGAGCTGTCGGGGAGCTGTTTTTT	CASSSAQRAVGELFF
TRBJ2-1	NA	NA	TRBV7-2	TGTGCCAGCAGCTTTAACAGCGTTGGTCGGGGAGATGAGCAGTTCTTC	CASSFNSVGRGDEQFF
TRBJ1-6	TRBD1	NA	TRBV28	TGTGCCAGCAGTTTACCTCCGGGACAGGGATCCTATAATTCACCCCTCCACTTT	CASSLPPGQGSYNSPLHF
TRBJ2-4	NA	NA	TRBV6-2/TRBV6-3	TGTGCCAGCAGTACGCAACCCCGGGGCAAAAACATTCAGTACTTC	CASSTQPRGKNIQYF
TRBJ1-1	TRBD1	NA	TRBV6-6	TGTGCCAGTACGAGGGGGCCAGACGCTGAAGCTTTCTTT	CASTRGPDAEAFF
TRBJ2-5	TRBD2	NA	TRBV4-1	TGCGCCAGCCGCCTAGCGGACGGAGGGGAGACCCAGTACTTC	CASRLADGGETQYF
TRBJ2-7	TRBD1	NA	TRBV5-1	TGCGCCAGCAGCCCGGGACAGTCCTACGAGCAGTACTTC	CASSPGQSYEQYF
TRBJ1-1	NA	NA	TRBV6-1	TGTGCCAGCAGTGAGGACAGCATTGAAGCTTTCTTT	CASSEDSIEAFF
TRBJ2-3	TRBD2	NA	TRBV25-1	TGTGCCAGCAGTGAATTAGGGGCAGGGAGGGCAGATACGCAGTATTTT	CASSELGAGRADTQYF
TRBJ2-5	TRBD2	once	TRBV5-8	TGTGCCAGCAGTCGATTAGCGGGAGGGACGGAGACCCAGTACTTC	CASSRLAGGTETQYF
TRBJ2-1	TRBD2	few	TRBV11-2	TGTGCCAGCAGCTTAGCGGTTAGCGGGCCTTTCTTC	CASSLAVSGPFF
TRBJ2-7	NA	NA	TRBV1	TGCACCAGCAGCCAAGATGGATCCGGACTAGCGGGATTCGAGCAGTACTTC	CTSSQDGSGLAGFEQYF
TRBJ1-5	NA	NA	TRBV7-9	TGTGCCAGCAGCTTAGATGCGACTGGGCCCCAGCATTTT	CASSLDATGPQHF
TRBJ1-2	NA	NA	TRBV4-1	TGCGCCAGCAGCCAAGAAGGGGCGACTAACTATGGCTACACCTTC	CASSQEGATNYGYTF
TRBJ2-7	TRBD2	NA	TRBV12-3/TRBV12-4	TGTGCCAGCAGTTTTACTAGCGGCTACGAGCAGTACTTC	CASSFTSGYEQYF
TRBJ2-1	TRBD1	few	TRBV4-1	TGCGCCAGCAGACATCCCGGGACAGAGAGCTATGAGCAGTTCTTC	CASRHPGTESYEQFF
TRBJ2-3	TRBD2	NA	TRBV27	TGTGCCAGCAGGCCTACTAGCGGGAGGGCCGGAGATACGCAGTATTTT	CASRPTSGRAGDTQYF
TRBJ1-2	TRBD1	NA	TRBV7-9	TGTGCCAGCAGCTCGAGGACAGGGGGCGCCGTTTATGGCTACACCTTC	CASSSRTGGAVYGYTF
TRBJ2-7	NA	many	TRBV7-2	TGTGCCAGCAGCTTCCACGGGAACACCGCCTACGAGCAGTACTTC	CASSFHGNTAYEQYF
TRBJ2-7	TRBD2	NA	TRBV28	TGTGCCAGCCGAGAAAGGGGCGGGAGTTACGAGCAGTACTTC	CASRERGGSYEQYF
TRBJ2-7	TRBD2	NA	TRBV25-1	TGTGCCAGCAGTGACGGGGCGGGAGTGGACGAGCAGTACTTC	CASSDGAGVDEQYF
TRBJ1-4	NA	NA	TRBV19	TGTGCCAGTAGTACCCCAGGCACGGGGACTAATGAAAAACTGTTTTTT	CASSTPGTGTNEKLFF
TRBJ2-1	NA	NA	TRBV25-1	TGTGCCAGCAGTGAATTGGTCCCCGGGAAGGGAGACAATGAGCAGTTCTTC	CASSELVPGKGDNEQFF
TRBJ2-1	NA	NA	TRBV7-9	TGTGCCAGCAGCTTATTGGGTCTAGCCGACAATGAGCAGTTCTTC	CASSLLGLADNEQFF
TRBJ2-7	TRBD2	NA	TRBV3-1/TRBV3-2	TGTGCCAGCAGCCAAGAACTAGCGGCAACCTACGAGCAGTACTTC	CASSQELAATYEQYF
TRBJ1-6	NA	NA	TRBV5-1	TGCGCCAGCAGCTACGACGGGCGGGATAATTCACCCCTCCACTTT	CASSYDGRDNSPLHF
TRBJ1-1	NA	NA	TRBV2	TGTGCCAGCAGTGAATACTCAGGGGAGGGTGAAGCTTTCTTT	CASSEYSGEGEAFF
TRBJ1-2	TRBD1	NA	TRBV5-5	TGTGCCAGCAGCTTGGAAGACAGGGCTAACTATGGCTACACCTTC	CASSLEDRANYGYTF
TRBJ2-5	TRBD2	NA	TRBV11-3	TGTGCCAGCAGCATAGATTCGGGGGGACAAGAGACCCAGTACTTC	CASSIDSGGQETQYF
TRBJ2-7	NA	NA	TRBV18	TGTGCCAGCTCACCGGGGCTCTACGAGCAGTACTTC	CASSPGLYEQYF
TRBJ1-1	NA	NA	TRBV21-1	TGTGCCAGCAGCGTAAGGGAGGGGCTGAACACTGAAGCTTTCTTT	CASSVREGLNTEAFF
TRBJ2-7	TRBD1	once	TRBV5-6	TGTGCCAGCAAACGCCCCGGGACAGGTTCCTACGAGCAGTACTTC	CASKRPGTGSYEQYF
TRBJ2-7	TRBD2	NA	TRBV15	TGTGCCACCAGCAGAGAACTAGCGGGAGGAGGCTACGAGCAGTACTTC	CATSRELAGGGYEQYF
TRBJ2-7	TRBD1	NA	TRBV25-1	TGTGCCAGCAGTGAATATCGGCTAGGACAGGGAAACGAGCAGTACTTC	CASSEYRLGQGNEQYF
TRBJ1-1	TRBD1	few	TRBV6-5	TGTGCCAGCAGTCAGGGACAGGGTCGGGGTTTCTTT	CASSQGQGRGFF